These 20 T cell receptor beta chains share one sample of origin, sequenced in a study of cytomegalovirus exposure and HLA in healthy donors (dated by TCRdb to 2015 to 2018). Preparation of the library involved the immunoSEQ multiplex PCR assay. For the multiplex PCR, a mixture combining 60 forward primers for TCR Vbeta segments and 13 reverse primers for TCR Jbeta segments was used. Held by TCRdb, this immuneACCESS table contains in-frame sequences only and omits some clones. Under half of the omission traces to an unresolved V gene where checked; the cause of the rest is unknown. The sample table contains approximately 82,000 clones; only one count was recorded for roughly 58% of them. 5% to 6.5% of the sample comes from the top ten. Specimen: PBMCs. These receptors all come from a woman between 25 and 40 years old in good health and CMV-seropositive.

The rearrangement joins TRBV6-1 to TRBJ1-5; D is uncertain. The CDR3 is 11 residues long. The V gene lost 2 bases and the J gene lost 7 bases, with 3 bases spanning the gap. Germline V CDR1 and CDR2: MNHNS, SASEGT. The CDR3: CASSELQPQHF. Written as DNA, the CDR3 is TGTGCCAGCAGTGAATTACAGCCCCAGCATTTT.

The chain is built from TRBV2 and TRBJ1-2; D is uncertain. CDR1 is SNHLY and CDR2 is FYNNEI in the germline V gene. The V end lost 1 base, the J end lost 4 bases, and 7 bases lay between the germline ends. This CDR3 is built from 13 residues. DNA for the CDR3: TGTGCCAGCAGTGAAGGCCTCAGCTATGGCTACACCTTC. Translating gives CASSEGLSYGYTF.

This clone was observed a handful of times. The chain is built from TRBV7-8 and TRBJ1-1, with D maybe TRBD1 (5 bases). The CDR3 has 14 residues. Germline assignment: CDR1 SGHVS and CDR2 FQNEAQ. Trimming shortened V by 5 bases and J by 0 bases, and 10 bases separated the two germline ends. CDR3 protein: CASSRQTVNTEAFF. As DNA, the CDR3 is TGTGCCAGCAGCAGACAGACAGTGAACACTGAAGCTTTCTTT.

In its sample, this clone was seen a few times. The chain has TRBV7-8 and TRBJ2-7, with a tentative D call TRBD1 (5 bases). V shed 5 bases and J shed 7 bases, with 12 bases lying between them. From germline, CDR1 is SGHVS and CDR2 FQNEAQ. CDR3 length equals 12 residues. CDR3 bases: TGTGCCAGCAGCCCCGACAGAGCTGAGCAGTACTTC. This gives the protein CASSPDRAEQYF.

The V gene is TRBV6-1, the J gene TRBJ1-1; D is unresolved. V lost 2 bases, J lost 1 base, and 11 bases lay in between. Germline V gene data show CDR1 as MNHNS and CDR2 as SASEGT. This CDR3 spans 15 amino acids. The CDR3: CASSELHRGNTEAFF. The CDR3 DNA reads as TGTGCCAGCAGTGAACTGCATCGGGGGAACACTGAAGCTTTCTTT.

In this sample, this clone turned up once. The DNA of the CDR3 is TGTGCCAGCAGTTTACGACAAACCCAGGTTGAAGCTTTCTTT. Residues: CASSLRQTQVEAFF. The V gene is TRBV27, the J gene TRBJ1-1; D not resolved. Germline CDR1 and CDR2: MNHEY and SMNVEV (reference sequence). The CDR3 has 14 amino acids. V lost 2 bases and J lost 7, with 14 bases in between.

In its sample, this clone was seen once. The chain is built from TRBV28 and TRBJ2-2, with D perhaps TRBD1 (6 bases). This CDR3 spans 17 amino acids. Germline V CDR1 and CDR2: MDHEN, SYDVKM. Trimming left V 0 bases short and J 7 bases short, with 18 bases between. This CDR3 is CASSLWGYRDMGGELFF. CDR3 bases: TGTGCCAGCAGTTTATGGGGATACCGGGACATGGGCGGGGAGCTGTTTTTT.

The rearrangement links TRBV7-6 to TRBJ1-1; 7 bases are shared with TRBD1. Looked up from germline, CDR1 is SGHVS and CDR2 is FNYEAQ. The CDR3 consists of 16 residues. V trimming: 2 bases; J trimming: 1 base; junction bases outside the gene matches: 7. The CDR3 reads CASSLRRDSPNTEAFF. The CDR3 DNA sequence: TGTGCCAGCAGCTTAAGGAGGGACAGCCCGAACACTGAAGCTTTCTTT.

The CDR3 DNA reads TGTGCCAGTAGTAGGGGACAGGGCCTCGCTGGAAACACCATATATTTT. Translating gives CASSRGQGLAGNTIYF. The chain carries TRBV19 and TRBJ1-3; the match to TRBD1 covers 9 bases. The CDR3 has 16 amino acids. V dropped 4 bases and J dropped 2; count of bases not matched to a gene: 6. Germline assignment: CDR1 LNHDA and CDR2 SQIVND (reference sequence).

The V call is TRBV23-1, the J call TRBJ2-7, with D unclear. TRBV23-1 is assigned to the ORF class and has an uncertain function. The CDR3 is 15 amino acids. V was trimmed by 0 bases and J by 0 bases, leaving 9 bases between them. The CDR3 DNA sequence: TGCGCCAGCAGTCAATCGAAGGCGGACTCCTACGAGCAGTACTTC. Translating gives CASSQSKADSYEQYF.

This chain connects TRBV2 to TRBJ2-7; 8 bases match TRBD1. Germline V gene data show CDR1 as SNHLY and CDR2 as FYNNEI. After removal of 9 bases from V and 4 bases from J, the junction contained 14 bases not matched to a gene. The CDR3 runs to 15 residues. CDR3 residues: CASAISRTGSYEQYF. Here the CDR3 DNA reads TGTGCCAGTGCCATCTCGCGGACAGGGAGTTACGAGCAGTACTTC.

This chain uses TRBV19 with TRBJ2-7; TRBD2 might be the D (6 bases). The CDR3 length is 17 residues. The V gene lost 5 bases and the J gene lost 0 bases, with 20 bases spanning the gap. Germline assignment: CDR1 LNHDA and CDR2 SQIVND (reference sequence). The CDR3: CASSPRGLAVVSYEQYF. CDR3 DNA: TGTGCCAGTAGTCCCCGGGGGTTAGCCGTAGTCTCCTACGAGCAGTACTTC.

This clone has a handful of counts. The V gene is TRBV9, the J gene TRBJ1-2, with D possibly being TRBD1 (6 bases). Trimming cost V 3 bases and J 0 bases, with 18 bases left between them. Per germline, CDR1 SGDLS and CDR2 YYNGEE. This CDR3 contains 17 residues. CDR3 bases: TGTGCCAGCAGCGCTTACAGGGATTTTCTCCCTAACTATGGCTACACCTTC. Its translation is CASSAYRDFLPNYGYTF.

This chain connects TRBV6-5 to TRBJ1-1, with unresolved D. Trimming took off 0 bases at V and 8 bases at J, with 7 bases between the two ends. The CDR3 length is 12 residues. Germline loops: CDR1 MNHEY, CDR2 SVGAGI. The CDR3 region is CASSYSSKEAFF. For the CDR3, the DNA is TGTGCCAGCAGTTACTCGAGTAAGGAAGCTTTCTTT.

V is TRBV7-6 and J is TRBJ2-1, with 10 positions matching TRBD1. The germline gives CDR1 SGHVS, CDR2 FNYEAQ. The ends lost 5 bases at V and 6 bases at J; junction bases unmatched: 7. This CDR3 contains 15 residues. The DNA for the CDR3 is TGTGCCAGCAGCGGTATGGACAGGGGGACCAATGAGCAGTTCTTC. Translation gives CASSGMDRGTNEQFF.

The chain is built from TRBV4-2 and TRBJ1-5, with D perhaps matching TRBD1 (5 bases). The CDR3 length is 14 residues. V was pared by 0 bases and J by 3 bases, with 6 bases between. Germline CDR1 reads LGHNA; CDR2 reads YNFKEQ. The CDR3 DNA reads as TGTGCCAGCAGCCAAGAACAGGACAATCAGCCCCAGCATTTT. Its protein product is CASSQEQDNQPQHF.

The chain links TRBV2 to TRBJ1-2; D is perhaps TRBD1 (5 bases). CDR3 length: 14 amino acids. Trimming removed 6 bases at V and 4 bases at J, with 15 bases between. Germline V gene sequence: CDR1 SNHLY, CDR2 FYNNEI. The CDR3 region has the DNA TGTGCCAGCAGGGCAGGGAACCCTCTCTATGGCTACACCTTC. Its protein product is CASRAGNPLYGYTF.

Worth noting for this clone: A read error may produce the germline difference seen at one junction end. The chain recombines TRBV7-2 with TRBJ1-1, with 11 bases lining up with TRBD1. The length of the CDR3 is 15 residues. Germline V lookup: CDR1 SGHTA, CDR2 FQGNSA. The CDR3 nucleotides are TGTGCCAGCAGCATAGCCGGGACAGGGGGAACTGAAGCTTTCTTT. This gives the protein CASSIAGTGGTEAFF.

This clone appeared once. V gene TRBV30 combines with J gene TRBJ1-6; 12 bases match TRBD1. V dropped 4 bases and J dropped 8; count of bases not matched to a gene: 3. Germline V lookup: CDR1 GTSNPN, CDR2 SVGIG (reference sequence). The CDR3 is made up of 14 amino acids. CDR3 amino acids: CAWKGQGAYSPLHF. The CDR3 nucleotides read TGTGCCTGGAAGGGACAGGGGGCGTATTCACCCCTCCACTTT.

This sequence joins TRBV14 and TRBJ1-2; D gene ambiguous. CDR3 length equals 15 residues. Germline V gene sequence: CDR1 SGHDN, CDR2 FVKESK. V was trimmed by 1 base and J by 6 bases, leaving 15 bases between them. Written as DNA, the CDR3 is TGTGCCAGCAGCCAAGCCCACTTTGCGGATAATGGCTACACCTTC. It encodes CASSQAHFADNGYTF.